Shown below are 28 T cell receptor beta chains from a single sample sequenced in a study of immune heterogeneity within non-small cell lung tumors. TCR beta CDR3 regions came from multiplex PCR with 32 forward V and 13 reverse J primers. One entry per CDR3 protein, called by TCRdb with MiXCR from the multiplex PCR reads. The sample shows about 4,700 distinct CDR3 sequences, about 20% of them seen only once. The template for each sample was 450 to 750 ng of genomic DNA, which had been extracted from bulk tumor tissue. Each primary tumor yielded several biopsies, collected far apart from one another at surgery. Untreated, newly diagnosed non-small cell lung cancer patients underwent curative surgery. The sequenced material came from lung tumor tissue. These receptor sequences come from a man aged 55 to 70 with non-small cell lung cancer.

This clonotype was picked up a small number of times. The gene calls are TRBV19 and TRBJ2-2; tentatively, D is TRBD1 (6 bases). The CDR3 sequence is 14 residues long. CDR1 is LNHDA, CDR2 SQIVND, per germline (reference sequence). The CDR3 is CATNPTGPTGELFF. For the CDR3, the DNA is TGTGCTACGAACCCAACAGGGCCCACCGGGGAGCTGTTTTTT.

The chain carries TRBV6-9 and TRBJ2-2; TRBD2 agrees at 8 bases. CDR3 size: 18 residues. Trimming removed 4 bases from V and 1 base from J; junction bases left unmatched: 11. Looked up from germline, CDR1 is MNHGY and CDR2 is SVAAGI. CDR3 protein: CASSSRFRLAKNTGELFF. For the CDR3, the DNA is TGTGCCAGCAGTTCGAGGTTCCGACTAGCGAAGAACACCGGGGAGCTGTTTTTT.

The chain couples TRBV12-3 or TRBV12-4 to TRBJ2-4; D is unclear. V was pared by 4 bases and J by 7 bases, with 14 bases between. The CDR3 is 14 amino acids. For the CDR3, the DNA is TGTGCCAGCAGTTCGCACCCCGGCGGTAACATTCAGTACTTC. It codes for CASSSHPGGNIQYF.

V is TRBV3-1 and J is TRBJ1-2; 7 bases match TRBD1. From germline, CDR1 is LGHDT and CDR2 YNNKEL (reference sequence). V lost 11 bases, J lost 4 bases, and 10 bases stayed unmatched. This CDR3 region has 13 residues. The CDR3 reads CAVNRGPLYGYTF. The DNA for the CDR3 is TGTGCCGTGAACAGGGGCCCCCTCTATGGCTACACCTTC.

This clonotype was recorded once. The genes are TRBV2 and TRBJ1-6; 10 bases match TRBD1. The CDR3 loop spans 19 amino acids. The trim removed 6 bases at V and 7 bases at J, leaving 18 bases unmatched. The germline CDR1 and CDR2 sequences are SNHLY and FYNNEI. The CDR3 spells CASRETGGGLSPLNSPLHF. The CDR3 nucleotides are TGTGCCAGCAGGGAGACAGGGGGCGGCTTGTCTCCGCTGAATTCACCCCTCCACTTT. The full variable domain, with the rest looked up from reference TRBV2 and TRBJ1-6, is EPEVTQTPSHQVTQMGQEVILRCVPISNHLYFYWYRQILGQKVEFLVSFYNNEISEKSEIFDDQFSVERPDGSNFTLKIRSTKLEDSAMYFCASRETGGGLSPLNSPLHFGNGTRLTVT.

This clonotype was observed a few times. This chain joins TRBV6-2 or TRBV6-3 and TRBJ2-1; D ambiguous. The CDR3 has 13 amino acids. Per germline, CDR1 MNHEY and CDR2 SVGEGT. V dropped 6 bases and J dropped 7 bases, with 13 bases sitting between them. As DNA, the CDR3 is TGTGCCAGCAGCAAGCAAACGAGGAATGAGCAGTTCTTC. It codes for CASSKQTRNEQFF.

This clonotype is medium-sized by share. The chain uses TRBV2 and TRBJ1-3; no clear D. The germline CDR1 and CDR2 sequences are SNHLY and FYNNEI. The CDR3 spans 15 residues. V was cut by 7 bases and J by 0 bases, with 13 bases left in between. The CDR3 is CASTEGATSGNTIYF. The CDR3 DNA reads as TGTGCCAGCACCGAGGGCGCGACCTCTGGAAACACCATATATTTT.

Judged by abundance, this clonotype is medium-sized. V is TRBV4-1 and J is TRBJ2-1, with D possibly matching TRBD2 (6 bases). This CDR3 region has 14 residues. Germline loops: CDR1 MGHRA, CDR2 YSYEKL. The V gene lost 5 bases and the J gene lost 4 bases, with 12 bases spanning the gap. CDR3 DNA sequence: TGCGCCAGCAGCAGTGCGGAGGGGTACAATGAGCAGTTCTTC. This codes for CASSSAEGYNEQFF.

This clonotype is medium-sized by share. The CDR3 nucleotides read TGTGCCAGCAGTGAAGCCAGCGGGATTGGCGAGCAGTACTTC. Encoded protein: CASSEASGIGEQYF. V usage is TRBV2 and J usage is TRBJ2-7, with 7 bases that match TRBD2. The length of the CDR3 is 14 residues. The junction had 5 bases not matched to a gene; V was cut back by 0 bases and J by 6 bases. The germline V gene encodes CDR1 SNHLY and CDR2 FYNNEI.

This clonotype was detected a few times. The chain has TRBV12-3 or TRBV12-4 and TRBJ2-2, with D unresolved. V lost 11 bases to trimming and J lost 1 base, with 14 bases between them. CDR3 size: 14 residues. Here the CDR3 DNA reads TGTGCCGCTTCCTCCAAGGGGAACACCGGGGAGCTGTTTTTT. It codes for CAASSKGNTGELFF.

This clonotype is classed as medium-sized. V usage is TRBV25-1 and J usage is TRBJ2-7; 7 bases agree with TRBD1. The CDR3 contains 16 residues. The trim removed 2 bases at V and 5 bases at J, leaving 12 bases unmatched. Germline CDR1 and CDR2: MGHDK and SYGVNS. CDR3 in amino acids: CASSELSGGGTDEQYF. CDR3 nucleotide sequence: TGTGCCAGCAGTGAACTATCAGGGGGTGGCACCGACGAGCAGTACTTC.

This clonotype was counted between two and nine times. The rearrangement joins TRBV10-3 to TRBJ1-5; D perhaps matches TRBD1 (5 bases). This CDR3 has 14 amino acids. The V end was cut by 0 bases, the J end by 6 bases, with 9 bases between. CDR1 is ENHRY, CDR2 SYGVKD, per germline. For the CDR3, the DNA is TGTGCCATCAGTGAGTCGTTGGGGGTTCAGCCCCAGCATTTT. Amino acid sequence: CAISESLGVQPQHF.

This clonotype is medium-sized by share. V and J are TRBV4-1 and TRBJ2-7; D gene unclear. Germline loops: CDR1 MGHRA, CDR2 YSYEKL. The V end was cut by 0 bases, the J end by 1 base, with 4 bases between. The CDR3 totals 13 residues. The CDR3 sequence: CASSQEASYEQYF. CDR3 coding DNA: TGCGCCAGCAGCCAAGAGGCATCCTACGAGCAGTACTTC.

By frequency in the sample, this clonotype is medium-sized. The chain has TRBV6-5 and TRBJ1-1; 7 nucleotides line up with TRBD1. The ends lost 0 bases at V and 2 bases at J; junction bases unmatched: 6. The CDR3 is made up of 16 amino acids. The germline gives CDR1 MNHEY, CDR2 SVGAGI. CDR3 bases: TGTGCCAGCAGTTACTCGAGACAGGGACCTAACACTGAAGCTTTCTTT. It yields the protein CASSYSRQGPNTEAFF.

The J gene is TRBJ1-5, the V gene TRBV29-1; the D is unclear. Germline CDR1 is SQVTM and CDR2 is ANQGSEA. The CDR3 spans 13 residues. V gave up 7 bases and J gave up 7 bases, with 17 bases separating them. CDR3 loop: CSAKGAMGQPQHF. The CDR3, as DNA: TGCAGCGCCAAGGGAGCAATGGGCCAGCCCCAGCATTTT. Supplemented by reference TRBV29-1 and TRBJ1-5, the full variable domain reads SAVISQKPSRDICQRGTSLTIQCQVDSQVTMMFWYRQQPGQSLTLIATANQGSEATYESGFVIDKFPISRPNLTFSTLTVSNMSPEDSSIYLCSAKGAMGQPQHFGDGTRLSIL.

CDR3 protein: CASSSLPGTNTGELFF. CDR3 DNA: TGTGCCAGCAGCTCCCTCCCGGGCACTAACACCGGGGAGCTGTTTTTT. The J gene is TRBJ2-2, the V gene TRBV5-5; D gene uncertain. CDR1 and CDR2 from the germline V gene are SGHKS and YYEKEE (reference sequence). With 3 bases removed from V and 2 bases from J, the gap between germline ends came to 14 bases. The CDR3 has 16 residues.

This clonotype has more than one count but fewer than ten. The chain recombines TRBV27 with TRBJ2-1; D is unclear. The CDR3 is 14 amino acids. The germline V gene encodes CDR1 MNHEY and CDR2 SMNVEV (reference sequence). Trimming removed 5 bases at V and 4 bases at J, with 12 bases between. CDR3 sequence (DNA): TGTGCCAGCAGTCCACCATTTCCATACAATGAGCAGTTCTTC. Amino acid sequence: CASSPPFPYNEQFF.

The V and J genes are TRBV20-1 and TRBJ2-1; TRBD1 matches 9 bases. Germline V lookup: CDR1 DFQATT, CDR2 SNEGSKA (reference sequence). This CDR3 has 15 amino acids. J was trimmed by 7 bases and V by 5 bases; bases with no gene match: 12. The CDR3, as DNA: TGCAGTGCTCGAGGGGGACAGGGTAACTGGAATGAGCAGTTCTTC. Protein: CSARGGQGNWNEQFF.

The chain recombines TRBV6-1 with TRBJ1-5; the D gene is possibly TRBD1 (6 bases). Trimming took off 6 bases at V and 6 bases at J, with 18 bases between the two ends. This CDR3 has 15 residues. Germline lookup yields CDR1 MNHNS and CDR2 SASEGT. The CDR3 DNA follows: TGTGCCAGCAGAGAATTACAGGGTGCTGGTCAGCCCCAGCATTTT. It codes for CASRELQGAGQPQHF.

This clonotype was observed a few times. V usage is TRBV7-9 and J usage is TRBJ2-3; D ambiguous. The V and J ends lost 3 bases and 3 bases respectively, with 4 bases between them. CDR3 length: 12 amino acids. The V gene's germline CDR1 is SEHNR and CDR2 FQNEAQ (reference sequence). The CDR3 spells CASSLQTDTQYF. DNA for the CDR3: TGTGCCAGCAGCTTGCAGACAGATACGCAGTATTTT.

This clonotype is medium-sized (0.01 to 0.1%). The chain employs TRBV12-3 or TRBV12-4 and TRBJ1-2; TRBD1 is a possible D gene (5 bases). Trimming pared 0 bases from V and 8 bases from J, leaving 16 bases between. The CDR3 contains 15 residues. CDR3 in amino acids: CASSLALSQGGGYTF. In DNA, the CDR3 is TGTGCCAGCAGTTTAGCGCTAAGCCAGGGAGGAGGCTACACCTTC.

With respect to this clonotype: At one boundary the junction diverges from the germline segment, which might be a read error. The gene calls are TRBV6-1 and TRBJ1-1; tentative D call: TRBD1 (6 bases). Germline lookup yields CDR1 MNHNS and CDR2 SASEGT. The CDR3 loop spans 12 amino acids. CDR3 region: CAGSEGGLGAFF. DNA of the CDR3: TGTGCCGGCAGTGAAGGGGGGCTCGGGGCTTTCTTT.

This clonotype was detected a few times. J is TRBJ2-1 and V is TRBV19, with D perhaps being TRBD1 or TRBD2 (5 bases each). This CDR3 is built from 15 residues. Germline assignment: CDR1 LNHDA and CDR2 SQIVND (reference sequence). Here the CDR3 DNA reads TGTGACAGCTCTGATCAACCTGGGGACGAGAATGAGCAGTTCTTC. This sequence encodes CDSSDQPGDENEQFF.

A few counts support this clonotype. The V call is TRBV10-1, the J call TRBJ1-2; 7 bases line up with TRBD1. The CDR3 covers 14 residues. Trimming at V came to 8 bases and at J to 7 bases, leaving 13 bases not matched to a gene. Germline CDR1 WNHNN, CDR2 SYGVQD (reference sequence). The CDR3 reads CASSETGLRGGYTF. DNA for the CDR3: TGCGCCAGCTCCGAGACAGGGCTTAGGGGTGGCTACACCTTC.

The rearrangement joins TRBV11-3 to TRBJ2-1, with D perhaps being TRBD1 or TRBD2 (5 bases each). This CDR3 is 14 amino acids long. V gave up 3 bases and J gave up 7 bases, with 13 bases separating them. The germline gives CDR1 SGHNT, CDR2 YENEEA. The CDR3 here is CASSLRAGSNEQFF. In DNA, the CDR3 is TGTGCCAGCAGCTTGAGGGCAGGGTCTAATGAGCAGTTCTTC.

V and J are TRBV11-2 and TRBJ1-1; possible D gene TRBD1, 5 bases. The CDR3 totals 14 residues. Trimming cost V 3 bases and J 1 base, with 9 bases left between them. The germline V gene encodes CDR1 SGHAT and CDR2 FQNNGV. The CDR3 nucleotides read TGTGCCAGCAGCTTCAGGGTTGAGAACACTGAAGCTTTCTTT. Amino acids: CASSFRVENTEAFF.

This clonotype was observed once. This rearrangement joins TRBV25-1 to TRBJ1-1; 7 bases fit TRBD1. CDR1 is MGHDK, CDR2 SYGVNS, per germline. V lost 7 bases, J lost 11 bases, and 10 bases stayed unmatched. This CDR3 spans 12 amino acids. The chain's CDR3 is CASTWDSRTAFF. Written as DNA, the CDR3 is TGTGCCAGCACCTGGGACAGCCGCACGGCTTTCTTT.

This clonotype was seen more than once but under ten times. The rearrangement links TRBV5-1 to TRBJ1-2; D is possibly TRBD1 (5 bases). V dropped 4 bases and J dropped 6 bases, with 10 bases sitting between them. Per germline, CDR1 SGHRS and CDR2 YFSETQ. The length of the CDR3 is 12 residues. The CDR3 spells CASSGGPHGYTF. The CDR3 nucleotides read TGCGCCAGCAGCGGGGGACCCCATGGCTACACCTTC. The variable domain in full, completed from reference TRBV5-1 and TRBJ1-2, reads KAGVTQTPRYLIKTRGQQVTLSCSPISGHRSVSWYQQTPGQGLQFLFEYFSETQRNKGNFPGRFSGRQFSNSRSEMNVSTLELGDSALYLCASSGGPHGYTFGSGTRLTVV.